This TCR beta chain was found in a study of control samples from healthy donors and cancer patients. The repertoire was sequenced with immunoSEQ multiplex PCR; TCRdb's copy has only in-frame clones and lacks some. This sample has about 150,000 clones, with 85% to 95% found just once. This CDR3 is built from 13 residues. CDR1 and CDR2 (germline): SGHTA, FQGNSA. V lost 8 bases and J lost 1, with 10 bases in between. The TCR originated in a woman aged 18-29 years in good health. The chain has TRBV7-2 and TRBJ2-3; D is ambiguous. Sequenced: blood. The CDR3 reads CASVKAGTDTQYF. The CDR3 DNA is TGTGCCAGCGTAAAGGCGGGCACAGATACGCAGTATTTT.